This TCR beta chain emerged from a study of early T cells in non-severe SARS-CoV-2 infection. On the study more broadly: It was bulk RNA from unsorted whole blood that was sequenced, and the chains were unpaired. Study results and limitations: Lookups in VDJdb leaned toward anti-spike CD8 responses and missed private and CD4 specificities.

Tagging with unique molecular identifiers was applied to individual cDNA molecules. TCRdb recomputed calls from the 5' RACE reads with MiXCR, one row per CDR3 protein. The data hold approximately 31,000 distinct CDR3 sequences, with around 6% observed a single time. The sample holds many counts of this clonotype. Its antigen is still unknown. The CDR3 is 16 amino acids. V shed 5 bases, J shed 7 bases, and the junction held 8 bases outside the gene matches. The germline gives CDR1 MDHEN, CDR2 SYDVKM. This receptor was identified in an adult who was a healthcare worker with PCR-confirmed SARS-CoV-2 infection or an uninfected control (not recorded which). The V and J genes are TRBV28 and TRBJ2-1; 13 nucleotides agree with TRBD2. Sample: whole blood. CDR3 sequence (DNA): TGTGCCAGCAGTCCTCAGACTAGCGGGAGGTCGAATGAGCAGTTCTTC. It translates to CASSPQTSGRSNEQFF.